The 16 T cell receptor beta chains listed next were all sequenced from one sample in a study of T cell responses to AZD1222 COVID-19 vaccine (dated by TCRdb to the early 2020s). The time point label of this sample denotes: about 28 days (+/-7) after the second vaccine dose. The library came from the immunoSEQ multiplex PCR assay. TCRdb mirrors the immuneACCESS table, restricted to in-frame sequences. Some clones are absent from its copies; in checked studies, under half trace to an unresolved V gene, and the reason for the others is unknown. The sample data list 140,000 to 150,000 clones, and over 80% of these were observed just once. About 3.8% of the sample comes from the top ten. The specimen was peripheral blood, collected 28 days after the second AZD1222 dose. Receptors originate from an adult who received the AZD1222 COVID-19 vaccine.

The chain has TRBV5-1 and TRBJ2-5; D perhaps matches TRBD2 (6 bases). CDR1 is SGHRS, CDR2 YFSETQ, per germline. V lost 7 bases and J 4 bases, leaving 14 bases between the germline ends. The CDR3 consists of 13 residues. CDR3 amino acids: CASPLAGGETQYF. The CDR3 DNA is TGCGCCAGCCCCCTAGCCGGGGGAGAGACCCAGTACTTC.

The V gene is TRBV14, the J gene TRBJ2-7; 8 bases line up with TRBD2. Losses at the gene ends were 1 base for V and 2 bases for J; bases not matched to a gene: 13. Germline lookup yields CDR1 SGHDN and CDR2 FVKESK. CDR3 length: 18 residues. The DNA of the CDR3 is TGTGCCAGCAGCCAAGCCGTTACTAGCGGCCAGCGAACCTACGAGCAGTACTTC. The encoded protein is CASSQAVTSGQRTYEQYF. The full variable domain, rest sourced from reference TRBV14 and TRBJ2-7, is EAGVTQFPSHSVIEKGQTVTLRCDPISGHDNLYWYRRVMGKEIKFLLHFVKESKQDESGMPNNRFLAERTGGTYSTLKVQPAELEDSGVYFCASSQAVTSGQRTYEQYFGPGTRLTVT.

V usage is TRBV30 and J usage is TRBJ1-6; 9 positions match TRBD1. The CDR3 runs to 18 residues. CDR1 and CDR2 (germline): GTSNPN, SVGIG (reference sequence). The J segment lost 5 bases and the V segment lost 3 bases, leaving 14 bases of the junction unmatched. The CDR3 here is CAWSLPPGQGADNSPLHF. As DNA, the CDR3 is TGTGCCTGGAGCCTACCCCCGGGACAGGGCGCCGATAATTCACCCCTCCACTTT.

The CDR3 DNA follows: TGTGCCAGCAGCGAGAACAATGAGCAGTTCTTC. Protein sequence: CASSENNEQFF. The V call is TRBV9, the J call TRBJ2-1; D gene uncertain. There are 11 residues in the CDR3. The germline CDR1 and CDR2 sequences are SGDLS and YYNGEE. With 3 bases removed from V and 5 bases from J, the gap between germline ends came to 3 bases.

This chain links TRBV9 with TRBJ2-3; 10 bases fit TRBD1. CDR3 length: 15 residues. With 2 bases clipped from V and 3 bases from J, the junction kept 3 bases outside the gene matches. In germline, CDR1 is SGDLS, CDR2 YYNGEE. CDR3 bases: TGTGCCAGCAGCGTCCGGGACAGGGGTACAGATACGCAGTATTTT. Its translation: CASSVRDRGTDTQYF.

In its sample, this clone was seen once. This chain links TRBV19 with TRBJ2-3; D is undetermined. Germline V lookup: CDR1 LNHDA, CDR2 SQIVND (reference sequence). The germline V and J ends were trimmed by 4 bases and 2 bases, with 13 bases remaining between them. CDR3 length: 15 residues. CDR3 sequence reads: CASSTQQSNTDTQYF. The CDR3 coding sequence is TGTGCCAGTAGTACTCAACAGAGTAACACAGATACGCAGTATTTT. The whole variable domain, filled in from reference TRBV19 and TRBJ2-3, reads DGGITQSPKYLFRKEGQNVTLSCEQNLNHDAMYWYRQDPGQGLRLIYYSQIVNDFQKGDIAEGYSVSREKKESFPLTVTSAQKNPTAFYLCASSTQQSNTDTQYFGPGTRLTVL.

The CDR3 spells CASSFTGGYEQYF. CDR3 nucleotide sequence: TGTGCCAGCAGCTTCACAGGGGGCTACGAGCAGTACTTC. The chain has TRBV25-1 and TRBJ2-7; 8 nucleotides match TRBD1. The CDR3 extends over 13 amino acids. Germline V CDR1 and CDR2: MGHDK, SYGVNS. The V and J ends lost 6 bases and 3 bases, in that order; junction bases with no gene match: 4.

V gene TRBV20-1 combines with J gene TRBJ2-7; 7 bases align to TRBD1. This CDR3 is built from 14 residues. The V and J ends lost 3 bases and 6 bases, in that order; junction bases with no gene match: 11. Germline values: CDR1 DFQATT, CDR2 SNEGSKA (reference sequence). The CDR3 sequence is CSASREGAFPEQYF. The CDR3, as DNA: TGCAGTGCTAGTAGAGAGGGGGCGTTCCCCGAGCAGTACTTC.

The chain joins TRBV9 to TRBJ1-1, with 9 positions matching TRBD1. The germline V gene encodes CDR1 SGDLS and CDR2 YYNGEE. The CDR3 extends over 15 amino acids. The V segment lost 6 bases and the J segment 6 bases; nucleotides outside the gene matches: 12. The CDR3 nucleotides are TGTGCCAGCACCCCCTCGACAGGGGGTTTATCTGAAGCTTTCTTT. This codes for CASTPSTGGLSEAFF.

The rearrangement links TRBV14 to TRBJ2-3, with D perhaps TRBD1 (5 bases). Between the trimmed V and J ends, which lost 4 bases and 4 bases, there was a span of 12 bases. Germline assignment: CDR1 SGHDN and CDR2 FVKESK. The CDR3 covers 14 residues. The DNA of the CDR3 is TGTGCCAGCAGCCGGCGGCAGGGTGCAGATACGCAGTATTTT. It yields the protein CASSRRQGADTQYF.

The chain recombines TRBV5-1 with TRBJ2-5, with 7 bases lining up with TRBD1. There are 15 residues in the CDR3. The V segment lost 2 bases and the J segment 0 bases; nucleotides outside the gene matches: 4. In germline, CDR1 is SGHRS, CDR2 YFSETQ. The CDR3 DNA follows: TGCGCCAGCAGCTTAGAGACAGGGTACCAAGAGACCCAGTACTTC. Residues: CASSLETGYQETQYF.

V is TRBV5-4 and J is TRBJ2-7; 7 nucleotides align to TRBD2. Germline V gene data show CDR1 as SGHNT and CDR2 as YYREEE (reference sequence). The V and J ends lost 3 bases and 4 bases, in that order; junction bases with no gene match: 10. The CDR3 is 15 residues long. Written as DNA, the CDR3 is TGTGCCAGCAGCTCCCCCGCGGGGGTTTTTTACGAGCAGTACTTC. As protein: CASSSPAGVFYEQYF.

The chain combines TRBV9 with TRBJ1-2; D perhaps matches TRBD1 (5 bases). The CDR3 runs to 17 residues. Trimming took 4 bases from V and 0 from J, leaving 19 bases between them. Germline CDR1 SGDLS, CDR2 YYNGEE. The chain's CDR3 is CASSPGTGAIANYGYTF. CDR3 bases: TGTGCCAGCAGCCCGGGAACCGGGGCCATCGCTAACTATGGCTACACCTTC.

The chain combines TRBV5-6 with TRBJ2-7; 9 bases match TRBD1. The V gene's germline CDR1 is SGHDT and CDR2 YYEEEE. With V trimmed by 4 bases and J by 7 bases, 12 bases remained unmatched. The CDR3 contains 15 residues. For the CDR3, the DNA is TGTGCCAGCAGCCCCCTCGGGACAGGGTCCGTAGAGCAGTACTTC. Translation: CASSPLGTGSVEQYF.

This chain uses TRBV28 with TRBJ2-3; unclear D gene. CDR1 is MDHEN, CDR2 SYDVKM, per germline. This CDR3 comprises 12 residues. V lost 5 bases and J lost 0, with 3 bases in between. The CDR3 is CASSPSTDTQYF. CDR3 sequence (DNA): TGTGCCAGCAGTCCTAGCACAGATACGCAGTATTTT.

The chain has TRBV2 and TRBJ1-1; maybe TRBD1 (6 bases). The germline V gene has CDR1 SNHLY and CDR2 FYNNEI. The CDR3 length is 14 residues. The CDR3 here is CAAGRFQGRTEAFF. The DNA for the CDR3 is TGTGCAGCGGGAAGGTTTCAGGGGCGGACTGAAGCTTTCTTT.